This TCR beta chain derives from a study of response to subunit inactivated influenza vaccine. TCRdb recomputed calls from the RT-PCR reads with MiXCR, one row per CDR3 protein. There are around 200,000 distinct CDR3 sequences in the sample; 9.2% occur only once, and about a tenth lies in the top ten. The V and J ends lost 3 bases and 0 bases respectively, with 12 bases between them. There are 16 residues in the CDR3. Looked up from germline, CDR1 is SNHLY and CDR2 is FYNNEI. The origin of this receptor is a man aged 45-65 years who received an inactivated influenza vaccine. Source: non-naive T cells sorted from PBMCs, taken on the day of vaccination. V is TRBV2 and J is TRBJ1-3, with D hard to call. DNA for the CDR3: TGTGCCAGCAGTGAGGGAGTAAGTGTCTCTGGAAACACCATATATTTT. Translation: CASSEGVSVSGNTIYF. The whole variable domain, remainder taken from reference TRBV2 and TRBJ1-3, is EPEVTQTPSHQVTQMGQEVILRCVPISNHLYFYWYRQILGQKVEFLVSFYNNEISEKSEIFDDQFSVERPDGSNFTLKIRSTKLEDSAMYFCASSEGVSVSGNTIYFGEGSWLTVV.